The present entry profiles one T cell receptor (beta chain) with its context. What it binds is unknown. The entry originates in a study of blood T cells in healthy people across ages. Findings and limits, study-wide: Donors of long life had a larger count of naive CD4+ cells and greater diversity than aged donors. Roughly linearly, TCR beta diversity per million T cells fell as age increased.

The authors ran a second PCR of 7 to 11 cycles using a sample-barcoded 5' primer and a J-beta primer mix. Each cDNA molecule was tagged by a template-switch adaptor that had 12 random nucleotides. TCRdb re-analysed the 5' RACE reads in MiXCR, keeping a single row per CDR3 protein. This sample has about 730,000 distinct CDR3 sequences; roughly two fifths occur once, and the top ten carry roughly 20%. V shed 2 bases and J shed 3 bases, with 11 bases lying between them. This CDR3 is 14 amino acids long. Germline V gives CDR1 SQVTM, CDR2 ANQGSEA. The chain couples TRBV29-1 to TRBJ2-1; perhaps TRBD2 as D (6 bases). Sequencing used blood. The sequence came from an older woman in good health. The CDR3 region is CSVESLASYNEQFF. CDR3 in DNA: TGCAGCGTTGAAAGCCTAGCGAGCTACAATGAGCAGTTCTTC.